Following are 15 T cell receptor beta chains from one sample sequenced in a study of human T cells and chemical hapten exposure. Time point reported: patch test 1, 2 weeks after DPC sensitization. Treatment here: therapeutic diphenylcyclopropenone sensitization with weekly scalp DPC. TCRdb ran MiXCR on the RACE reads and lists one entry per CDR3 protein. The table includes 300,000 to 450,000 distinct CDR3 sequences, about 4.4% detected once. The sequencing here drew on whole blood, taken in connection with sensitization to the hapten diphenylcyclopropenone (DPC). These receptors were taken from a woman between 50 and 59 years old with alopecia areata. Some clones in this sample may be carry-over from other donors' samples.

This chain links TRBV6-6 with TRBJ1-1, with TRBD1 matching over 7 bases. CDR1 is MNHNY, CDR2 SVGAGI, per germline (reference sequence). This CDR3 has 16 amino acids. V trimming: 6 bases; J trimming: 6 bases; junction bases outside the gene matches: 16. Here the CDR3 DNA reads TGTGCCAGCAGCCTAAAAGCCGGGACAGACATACCTGAAGCTTTCTTT. This gives the protein CASSLKAGTDIPEAFF.

There are a few counts of this clonotype. This chain links TRBV27 with TRBJ1-1, with D unresolved. Trimming shortened V by 8 bases and J by 2 bases, and 12 bases separated the two germline ends. This CDR3 spans 13 amino acids. CDR1 is MNHEY and CDR2 is SMNVEV in the germline V gene (reference sequence). The CDR3 DNA follows: TGTGCCAGCTCGTGGGCGGTCAACACTGAAGCTTTCTTT. The encoded protein is CASSWAVNTEAFF.

This clonotype was counted many times. V gene TRBV29-1 combines with J gene TRBJ2-5, with D unclear. The CDR3 length is 9 residues. Trimming removed 0 bases at V and 7 bases at J, with 0 bases between. Germline V gives CDR1 SQVTM, CDR2 ANQGSEA. CDR3 in DNA: TGCAGCGTTGAAGAGACCCAGTACTTC. This encodes CSVEETQYF.

This clonotype was picked up many times. This chain joins TRBV7-2 and TRBJ2-5, with a possible D match to TRBD2 (6 bases). V lost 1 base and J 5 bases, leaving 14 bases between the germline ends. This CDR3 comprises 15 residues. CDR1 and CDR2 from the germline V gene are SGHTA and FQGNSA. The CDR3 loop is CASSLDYGSTETQYF. Here the CDR3 DNA reads TGTGCCAGCAGCTTAGATTACGGGAGTACTGAGACCCAGTACTTC.

This clonotype was detected only a few times. The gene calls are TRBV5-1 and TRBJ2-1; the D call may be TRBD1 or TRBD2 (6 bases each). The length of the CDR3 is 15 residues. V lost 0 bases to trimming and J lost 7 bases, with 14 bases between them. Germline V gene data show CDR1 as SGHRS and CDR2 as YFSETQ. Here the CDR3 reads CASSLATGGHNEQFF. CDR3 nucleotide sequence: TGCGCCAGCAGCTTGGCCACCGGGGGCCATAATGAGCAGTTCTTC.

This clonotype was counted a few times. The chain carries TRBV5-5 and TRBJ2-7; D call uncertain. Germline V gene lookup returns CDR1 SGHKS and CDR2 YYEKEE (reference sequence). This CDR3 contains 12 residues. V shed 2 bases and J shed 5 bases, with 8 bases lying between them. This CDR3 reads CASSLRSDEQYF. DNA of the CDR3: TGTGCCAGCAGCTTACGATCGGACGAGCAGTACTTC.

This clonotype was counted at least ten times. This chain connects TRBV29-1 to TRBJ1-4; 7 bases line up with TRBD1. With 4 bases clipped from V and 13 bases from J, the junction kept 12 bases outside the gene matches. The CDR3 is 13 amino acids. Germline loops: CDR1 SQVTM, CDR2 ANQGSEA. In nucleotides, the CDR3 is TGCAGCGTTGGGACAGGTCCCAACCGGTCACTGTTTTTT. Translation gives CSVGTGPNRSLFF.

A note on this clonotype: This may be a read error, as it is one base from a much larger clone. The V and J genes are TRBV4-1 and TRBJ2-3; no firm D call. The V and J ends lost 8 bases and 1 base respectively, with 13 bases between them. The CDR3 covers 14 residues. Per the germline V gene, CDR1 is MGHRA and CDR2 is YSYEKL. The DNA of the CDR3 is TGCGCCAGCGGGTGGGAAGGGCGCACAGATACGCAGTATTTT. Amino acids: CASGWEGRTDTQYF.

This clonotype was recorded a few times. This rearrangement joins TRBV7-9 to TRBJ2-1; the match to TRBD1 covers 8 bases. Per germline, CDR1 SEHNR and CDR2 FQNEAQ (reference sequence). The CDR3 is made up of 16 amino acids. V lost 1 base, J lost 6 bases, and 8 bases stayed unmatched. CDR3: CASSLGGQGAVNEQFF. In nucleotides, the CDR3 is TGTGCCAGCAGCTTAGGAGGACAGGGTGCAGTCAATGAGCAGTTCTTC.

This clonotype was counted only a few times. The chain employs TRBV24-1 and TRBJ2-1, with D possibly being TRBD1 (5 bases). The CDR3 is 16 amino acids. Trimming cost V 3 bases and J 2 bases, with 13 bases left between them. Per the germline V gene, CDR1 is KGHDR and CDR2 is SFDVKD. The CDR3 spells CATSDPRVFPYNEQFF. In DNA form, the CDR3 reads TGTGCCACCAGTGATCCCAGGGTGTTCCCCTACAATGAGCAGTTCTTC.

This clonotype was counted a single time. V and J are TRBV5-4 and TRBJ1-4, with D possibly being TRBD1 (5 bases). CDR1 is SGHNT and CDR2 is YYREEE in the germline V gene (reference sequence). The CDR3 runs 14 residues. Between the trimmed V and J ends, which lost 3 bases and 6 bases, there was a span of 12 bases. The CDR3 loop is CASSSGPQDEKLFF. The CDR3 bases are TGTGCCAGCAGCTCGGGACCTCAGGATGAAAAACTGTTTTTT.

This clonotype came up many times. The rearrangement links TRBV24-1 to TRBJ2-4; possibly TRBD2 for D (5 bases). The CDR3 is made up of 15 amino acids. CDR1 and CDR2 (germline): KGHDR, SFDVKD. Trimming cost V 5 bases and J 0 bases, with 10 bases left between them. The chain's CDR3 is CATSAPGGAKNIQYF. The CDR3 nucleotides are TGTGCCACCAGTGCGCCTGGAGGAGCCAAAAACATTCAGTACTTC.

In this sample, this clonotype turned up many times. V gene TRBV30 combines with J gene TRBJ1-2; D is unresolved. Germline V gene sequence: CDR1 GTSNPN, CDR2 SVGIG (reference sequence). The CDR3 is 19 amino acids. V was cut by 2 bases and J by 0 bases, with 25 bases left in between. The CDR3 region has the DNA TGTGCCTGGAGTCCTATTGGCCGGTGGGCCGGCGACCCTAACTATGGCTACACCTTC. Residues: CAWSPIGRWAGDPNYGYTF.

A few counts support this clonotype. The rearrangement uses TRBV11-2 and TRBJ2-5; TRBD2 matches 11 bases. The CDR3 sequence is 16 residues long. V gave up 2 bases and J gave up 5 bases; unmatched junction bases: 7. Germline values: CDR1 SGHAT, CDR2 FQNNGV. The CDR3 nucleotides are TGTGCCAGCAGCTTAAGTAGCGGGAGGGCCTGGGAGACCCAGTACTTC. This translates into CASSLSSGRAWETQYF.

This clonotype was picked up many times. The genes are TRBV7-6 and TRBJ2-5; TRBD2 aligns across 14 bases. Trimming took 4 bases from V and 5 from J; bases not matched to a gene: 6. This CDR3 is 16 amino acids long. Germline V gives CDR1 SGHVS, CDR2 FNYEAQ. In DNA form, the CDR3 reads TGTGCCAGCAGCTCCTCGAGGACTAGCGGGAGGGAGACCCAGTACTTC. This codes for CASSSSRTSGRETQYF.